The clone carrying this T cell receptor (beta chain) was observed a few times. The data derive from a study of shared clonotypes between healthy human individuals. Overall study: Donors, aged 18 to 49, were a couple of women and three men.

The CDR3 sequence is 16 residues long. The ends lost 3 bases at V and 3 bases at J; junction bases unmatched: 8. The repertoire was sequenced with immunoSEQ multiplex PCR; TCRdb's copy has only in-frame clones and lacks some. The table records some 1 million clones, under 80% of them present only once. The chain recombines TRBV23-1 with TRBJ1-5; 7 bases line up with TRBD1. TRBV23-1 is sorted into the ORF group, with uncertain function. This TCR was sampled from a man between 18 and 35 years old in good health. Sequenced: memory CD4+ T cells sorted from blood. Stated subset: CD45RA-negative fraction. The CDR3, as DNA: TGCGCCAGCAGTCAGCAGAGACAGGGTGCCAATCAGCCCCAGCATTTT. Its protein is CASSQQRQGANQPQHF.